A single T cell receptor beta chain is shown here with its context. Its antigen remains unidentified. No base quality information exists; no much larger clone differs at one position. Including the terminal cysteine and phenylalanine, the CDR3 comprises 17 residues. Left in the record is the CDR3 DNA by itself, 51 bases read in frame from the first base. Based on the germline V gene, the CDR1 and CDR2 sequences are SGHAT and FQNNGV. The V end gives up 2 bases and the J end 5 bases, leaving 9 bases in the junction not matched to a gene. TCR cDNA was synthesized by 5'RACE template switching, through which a universal primer site and unique molecular identifiers were introduced. Priming of cDNA synthesis was performed from both the TCR alpha and TCR beta constant segments. Libraries were amplified in two PCR steps, with sample barcodes and sequencing adapters added in the second step. Sequencing of libraries was performed on Illumina HiSeq 2500 (2x100 bp) or NovaSeq (2x150 bp). The authors processed their data as follows. Reads were demultiplexed and collapsed into UMI consensus sequences with MIGEC, and V(D)J alignment was performed with MiXCR. Vaccine-responding clonotypes were identified with edgeR using replicate PBMC samples, with FDR below 0.01 and a log2 fold change above 5 up to day 15 being required. Each bulk clonotype received a CD4 or CD8 identity based on whether the sequenced CD4 or CD8 repertoire contained that clonotype at higher abundance. The raw public reads went through TCRdb reprocessing: fastp at Q25, MiXCR clone calling, in-frame beta chains kept. Each entry is one CDR3 protein sequence, shown with its most common DNA and genes. None of the V and J calls come from the authors' own analysis; TCRdb made them. For this sample the table gives 500,000 to 700,000 distinct CDR3 sequences, of which over 15% were detected only once. The ten largest clonotypes hold over 11% of the sample.

Reading the label with the study, this specimen's treatment or condition is: live attenuated yellow fever vaccine strain. Two biological replicates of bulk PBMCs were collected at each blood-draw timepoint. PBMCs were isolated from peripheral blood using a standard Ficoll-Paque protocol. RNA was extracted with TriZol from bulk PBMCs, CD4 and CD8 fractions, and dextramer-positive and dextramer-negative fractions. These data belong to a study of T cells after yellow fever vaccination (dated by TCRdb to between 2018 and 2020). As for the study more broadly: The SMART-Seq v4 Ultra Low Input RNA kit was used to prepare libraries from fractions with low cell numbers. To track T-cell clones before and after primary and booster YFV17D yellow fever vaccination, bulk TCR alpha and beta repertoires were sequenced longitudinally. The cohort comprised two healthy male donors, one aged 18 to 30 and one aged 30 to 40 years. Blood was collected at multiple timepoints before and after primary and secondary immunization, and bulk PBMC replicates and cell subsets were isolated.

The research as a whole found: Compared with the primary T-cell response, the secondary T-cell response was weaker but faster, peaking on day 5 rather than day 15. Only a couple of donors were included in the study, so the extent to which the findings can be generalized is limited. A small share of clonotypes was detected in both CD4 and CD8 compartments, with the overlap likely arising from convergent recombination. FACS-sorted repertoires could contain abundant contaminating clonotypes from the bulk population, so computational filtering was required. After the booster, most clones that had expanded after primary vaccination were detected again (around 95% of CD4 and roughly nine tenths of CD8), suggesting broad maintenance of memory.

This TCR came from a man aged 30-40 years who received the YFV17D yellow fever vaccine. Specimen: PBMCs, collected 15 days after the yellow fever booster vaccination. The chain is made from TRBV11-2 and TRBJ2-1, with 10 bases matching TRBD2. The DNA is TGTGCCAGCAGCTTATGGGCCGGGACTAGCGCCAACAATGAGCAGTTCTTC. Its product reads: CASSLWAGTSANNEQFF.